The next 2 T cell receptor beta chains were all read from a single sample in a study of PD-1 blockade in classical Hodgkin lymphoma. Each and every patient relapsed after autologous stem cell transplantation, and patients got differing brentuximab vedotin exposure. The repertoire was sequenced with immunoSEQ multiplex PCR; TCRdb's copy has only in-frame clones and lacks some. Among roughly 42,000 clones listed, approximately 80% were seen once. The sequencing used peripheral blood mononuclear cells (PBMCs), collected at baseline. The source of these receptors is a human donor with classical Hodgkin lymphoma.

This clone counts as medium-sized. The chain couples TRBV4-1 to TRBJ2-1; 10 positions agree with TRBD2. Germline CDR1 MGHRA, CDR2 YSYEKL. J lost 10 bases, V lost 5 bases, and 11 bases had no gene match. The CDR3 length is 15 residues. CDR3: CASSSRAGGPREQFF. As DNA, the CDR3 is TGCGCCAGCAGCAGCCGAGCGGGAGGGCCTAGGGAGCAGTTCTTC.

The chain combines TRBV14 with TRBJ2-1; 9 bases match TRBD1. In germline, CDR1 is SGHDN, CDR2 FVKESK. V shed 4 bases and J 6 bases; nucleotides not matched to a gene: 7. This CDR3 region has 15 residues. The CDR3 DNA is TGTGCCAGCAGCCCCGGGACAGGGTATACCAATGAGCAGTTCTTC. Its translation: CASSPGTGYTNEQFF. The complete variable domain, with remaining parts taken from reference TRBV14 and TRBJ2-1, reads EAGVTQFPSHSVIEKGQTVTLRCDPISGHDNLYWYRRVMGKEIKFLLHFVKESKQDESGMPNNRFLAERTGGTYSTLKVQPAELEDSGVYFCASSPGTGYTNEQFFGPGTRLTVL.